This T cell receptor beta chain appears in the sequencing data of a study of T cell repertoires in cytomegalovirus infection. Concerning this clonotype itself: Its antigen remains unknown.

Each CDR3 protein is one row after TCRdb ran MiXCR on the reads. The table records 50,000 to 65,000 distinct CDR3 sequences, 15% to 25% of them present only once. This specimen consisted of CD8+ T cells from cultured PBMCs, obtained from culture after CMV antigen stimulation. This receptor was taken from a human donor in good health (CMV status not recorded). Some clones in this sample may be carry-over from other donors' samples.

The CDR3 reads CATSRPRTRSYNEQFF. CDR3 sequence (DNA): TGTGCCACCAGCAGGCCCAGGACTCGGTCCTACAATGAGCAGTTCTTC. The rearrangement joins TRBV15 to TRBJ2-1, with a possible D match to TRBD2 (5 bases). V lost 3 bases to trimming and J lost 1 base, with 13 bases between them. This CDR3 is built from 16 residues. Germline V gene lookup returns CDR1 LNHNV and CDR2 YYDKDF (reference sequence).